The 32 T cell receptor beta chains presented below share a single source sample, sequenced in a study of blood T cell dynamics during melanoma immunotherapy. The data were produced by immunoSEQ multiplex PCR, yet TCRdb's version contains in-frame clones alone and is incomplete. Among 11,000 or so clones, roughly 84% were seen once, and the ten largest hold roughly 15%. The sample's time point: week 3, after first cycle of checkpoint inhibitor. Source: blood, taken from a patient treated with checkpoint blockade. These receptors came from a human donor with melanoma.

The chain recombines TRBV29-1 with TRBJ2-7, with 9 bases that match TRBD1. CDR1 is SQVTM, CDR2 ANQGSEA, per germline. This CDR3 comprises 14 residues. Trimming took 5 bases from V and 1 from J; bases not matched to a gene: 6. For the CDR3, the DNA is TGCAGCGTTCGGACAGGGGAGAGGTCCTACGAGCAGTACTTC. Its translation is CSVRTGERSYEQYF.

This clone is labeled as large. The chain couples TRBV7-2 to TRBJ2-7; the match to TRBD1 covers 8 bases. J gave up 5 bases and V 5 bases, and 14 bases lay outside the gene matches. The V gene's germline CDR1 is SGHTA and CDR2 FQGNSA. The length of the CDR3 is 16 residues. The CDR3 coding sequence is TGTGCCAGCAGCCCGCGATCAGGGGGCAGAGGGAACGAGCAGTACTTC. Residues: CASSPRSGGRGNEQYF.

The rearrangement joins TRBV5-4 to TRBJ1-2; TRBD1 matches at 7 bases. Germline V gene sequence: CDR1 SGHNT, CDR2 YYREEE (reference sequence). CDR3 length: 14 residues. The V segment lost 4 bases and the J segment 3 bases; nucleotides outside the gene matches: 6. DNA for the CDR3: TGTGCCAGCAGCCCATTACAGGGGTACTATGGCTACACCTTC. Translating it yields CASSPLQGYYGYTF.

The CDR3 nucleotides read TGTGCCAGCAGCTTAGACCGGCCCTTTGGAGGGGACTCACCCCTCCACTTT. Amino acids: CASSLDRPFGGDSPLHF. V is TRBV7-2 and J is TRBJ1-6; tentative D call: TRBD1 (5 bases). The length of the CDR3 is 17 residues. V lost 1 base and J 10 bases, leaving 20 bases between the germline ends. Germline values: CDR1 SGHTA, CDR2 FQGNSA.

DNA of the CDR3: TGTGCCACAAGACAGGGTACGAGCACAGATACGCAGTATTTT. Translation: CATRQGTSTDTQYF. The genes are TRBV10-3 and TRBJ2-3; 7 bases agree with TRBD1. There are 14 residues in the CDR3. Trimming removed 10 bases from V and 0 bases from J; junction bases left unmatched: 7. The germline V gene has CDR1 ENHRY and CDR2 SYGVKD.

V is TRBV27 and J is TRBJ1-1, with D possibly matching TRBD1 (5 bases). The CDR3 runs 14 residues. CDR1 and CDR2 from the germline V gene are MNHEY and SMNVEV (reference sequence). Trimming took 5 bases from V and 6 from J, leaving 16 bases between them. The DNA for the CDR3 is TGTGCCAGCAGTCCCAACACAGGAGTCCCTGAAGCTTTCTTT. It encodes CASSPNTGVPEAFF.

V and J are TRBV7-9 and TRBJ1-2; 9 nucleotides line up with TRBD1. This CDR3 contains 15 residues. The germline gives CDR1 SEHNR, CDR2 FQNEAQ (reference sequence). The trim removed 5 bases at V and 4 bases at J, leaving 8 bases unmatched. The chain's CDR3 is CASSASLGQGYGYTF. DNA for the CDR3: TGTGCCAGCAGCGCTAGCTTGGGACAGGGCTATGGCTACACCTTC.

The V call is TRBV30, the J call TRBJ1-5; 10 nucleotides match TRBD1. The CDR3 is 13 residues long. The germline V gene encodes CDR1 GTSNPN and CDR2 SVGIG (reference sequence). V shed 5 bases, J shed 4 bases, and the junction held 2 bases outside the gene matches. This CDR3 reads CAWGQGGNQPQHF. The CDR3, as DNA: TGTGCCTGGGGACAGGGGGGAAATCAGCCCCAGCATTTT.

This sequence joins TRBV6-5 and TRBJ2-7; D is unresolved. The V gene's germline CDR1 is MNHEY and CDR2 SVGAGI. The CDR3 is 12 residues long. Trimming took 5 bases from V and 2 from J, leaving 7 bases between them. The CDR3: CASSVQAYEQYF. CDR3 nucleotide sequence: TGTGCCAGCAGTGTTCAGGCCTACGAGCAGTACTTC.

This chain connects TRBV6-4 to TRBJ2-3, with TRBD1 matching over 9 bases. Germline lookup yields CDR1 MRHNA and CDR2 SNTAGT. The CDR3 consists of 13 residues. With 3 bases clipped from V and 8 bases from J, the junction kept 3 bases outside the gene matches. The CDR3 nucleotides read TGTGCCAGCAGTGAGGACAGGGGCGTTACGCAGTATTTT. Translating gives CASSEDRGVTQYF.

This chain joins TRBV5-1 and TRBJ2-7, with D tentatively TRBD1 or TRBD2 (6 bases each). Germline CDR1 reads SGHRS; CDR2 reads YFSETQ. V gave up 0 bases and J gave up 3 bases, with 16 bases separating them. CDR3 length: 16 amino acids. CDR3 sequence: CASSLADRGPNYEQYF. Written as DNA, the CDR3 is TGCGCCAGCAGCTTGGCCGATCGGGGGCCGAACTACGAGCAGTACTTC. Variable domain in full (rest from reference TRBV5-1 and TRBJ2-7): KAGVTQTPRYLIKTRGQQVTLSCSPISGHRSVSWYQQTPGQGLQFLFEYFSETQRNKGNFPGRFSGRQFSNSRSEMNVSTLELGDSALYLCASSLADRGPNYEQYFGPGTRLTVT.

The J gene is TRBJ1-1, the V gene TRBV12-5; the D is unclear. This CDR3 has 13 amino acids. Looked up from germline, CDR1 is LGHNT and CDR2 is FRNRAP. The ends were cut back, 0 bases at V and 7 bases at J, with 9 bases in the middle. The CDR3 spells CASGLVRGYEAFF. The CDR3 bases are TGTGCTAGTGGTTTGGTACGCGGATATGAAGCTTTCTTT.

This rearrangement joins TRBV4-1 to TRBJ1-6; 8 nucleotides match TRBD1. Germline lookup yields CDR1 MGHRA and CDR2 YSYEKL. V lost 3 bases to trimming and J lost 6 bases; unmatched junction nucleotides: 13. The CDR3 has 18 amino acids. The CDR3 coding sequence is TGCGCCAGCAGCCATCTTGGACAGGGCCCAGGGCTTAATTCACCCCTCCACTTT. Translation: CASSHLGQGPGLNSPLHF.

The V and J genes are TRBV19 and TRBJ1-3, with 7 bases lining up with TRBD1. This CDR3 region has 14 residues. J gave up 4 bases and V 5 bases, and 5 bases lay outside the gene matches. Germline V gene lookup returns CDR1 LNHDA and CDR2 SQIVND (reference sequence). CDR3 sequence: CASSSRGLGNTIYF. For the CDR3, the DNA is TGTGCCAGTAGTTCTAGGGGGCTCGGAAACACCATATATTTT.

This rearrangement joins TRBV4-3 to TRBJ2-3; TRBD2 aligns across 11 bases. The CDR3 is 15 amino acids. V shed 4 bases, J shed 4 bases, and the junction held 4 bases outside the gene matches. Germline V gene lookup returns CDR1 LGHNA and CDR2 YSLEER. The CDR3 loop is CASSLAGGPADTQYF. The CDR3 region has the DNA TGCGCCAGCAGCCTAGCGGGGGGGCCGGCAGATACGCAGTATTTT.

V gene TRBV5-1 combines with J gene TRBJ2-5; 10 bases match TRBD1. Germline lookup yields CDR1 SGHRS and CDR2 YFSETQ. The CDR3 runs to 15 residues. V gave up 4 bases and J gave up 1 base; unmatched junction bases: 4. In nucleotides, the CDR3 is TGCGCCAGCAGCCCTGGGACAGGGGTCCAAGAGACCCAGTACTTC. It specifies CASSPGTGVQETQYF.

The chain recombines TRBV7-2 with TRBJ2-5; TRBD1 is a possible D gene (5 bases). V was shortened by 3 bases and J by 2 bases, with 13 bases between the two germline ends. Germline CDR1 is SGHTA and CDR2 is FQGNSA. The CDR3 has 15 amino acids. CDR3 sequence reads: CASSLAGSVQETQYF. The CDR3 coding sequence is TGTGCCAGCAGCTTGGCAGGGTCGGTACAAGAGACCCAGTACTTC. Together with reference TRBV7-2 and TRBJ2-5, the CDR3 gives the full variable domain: GAGVSQSPSNKVTEKGKDVELRCDPISGHTALYWYRQSLGQGLEFLIYFQGNSAPDKSGLPSDRFSAERTGGSVSTLTIQRTQQEDSAVYLCASSLAGSVQETQYFGPGTRLLVL.

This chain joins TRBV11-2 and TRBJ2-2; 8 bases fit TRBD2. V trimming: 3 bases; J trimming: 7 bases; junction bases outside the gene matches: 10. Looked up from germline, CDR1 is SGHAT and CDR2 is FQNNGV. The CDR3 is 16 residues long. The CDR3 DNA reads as TGTGCCAGCAGCTTGAAGGGAGCGGGGGTTGTCGGGGAGCTGTTTTTT. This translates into CASSLKGAGVVGELFF.

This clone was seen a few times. The CDR3, as DNA: TGTGCCAGCAGCGTTGACAGGGGATCGGACGAGCAGTACTTC. Amino acid sequence: CASSVDRGSDEQYF. This chain joins TRBV11-2 and TRBJ2-7; 8 positions match TRBD1. The CDR3 totals 14 residues. V trimming: 5 bases; J trimming: 5 bases; junction bases outside the gene matches: 8. CDR1 is SGHAT, CDR2 FQNNGV, per germline.

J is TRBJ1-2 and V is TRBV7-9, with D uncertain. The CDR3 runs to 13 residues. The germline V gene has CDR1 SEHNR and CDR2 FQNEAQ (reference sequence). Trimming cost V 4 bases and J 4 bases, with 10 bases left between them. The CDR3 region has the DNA TGTGCCAGCAGCTGGGAGGACTTCTATGGCTACACCTTC. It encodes CASSWEDFYGYTF.

The CDR3 spells CASSSSGGYSEQYF. The CDR3, as DNA: TGTGCCAGCAGCTCTAGCGGGGGTTACTCCGAGCAGTACTTC. This chain connects TRBV7-3 to TRBJ2-7, with 10 bases identical to TRBD2. The ends lost 4 bases at V and 6 bases at J; junction bases unmatched: 6. Germline V gene data show CDR1 as SGHTA and CDR2 as FQGTGA. CDR3 size: 14 residues.

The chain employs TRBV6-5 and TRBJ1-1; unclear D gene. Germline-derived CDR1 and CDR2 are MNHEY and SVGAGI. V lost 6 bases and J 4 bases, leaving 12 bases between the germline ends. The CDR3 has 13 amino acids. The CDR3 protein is CASSLEGFTEAFF. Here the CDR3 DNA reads TGTGCCAGCAGCCTAGAAGGGTTCACTGAAGCTTTCTTT.

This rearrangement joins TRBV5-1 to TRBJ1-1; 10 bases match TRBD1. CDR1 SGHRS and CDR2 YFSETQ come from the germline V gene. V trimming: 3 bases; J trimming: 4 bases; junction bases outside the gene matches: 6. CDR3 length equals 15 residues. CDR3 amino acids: CASSSLGQGTTEAFF. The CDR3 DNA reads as TGCGCCAGCAGCTCACTGGGACAGGGGACCACTGAAGCTTTCTTT.

Here the CDR3 DNA reads TGTGCCAGCAGCCCAAGTAAAGGAAGAGGTGAGCAGTTCTTC. Amino acids: CASSPSKGRGEQFF. The chain combines TRBV7-3 with TRBJ2-1; D unclear. The CDR3 has 14 amino acids. Deletions cut 5 bases from V and 9 bases from J, with 17 bases between. Germline CDR1 is SGHTA and CDR2 is FQGTGA.

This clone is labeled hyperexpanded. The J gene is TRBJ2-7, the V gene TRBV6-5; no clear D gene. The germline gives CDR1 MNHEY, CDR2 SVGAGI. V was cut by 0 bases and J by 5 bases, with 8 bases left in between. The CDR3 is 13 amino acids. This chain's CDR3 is CASSYSGSDEQYF. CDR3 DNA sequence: TGTGCCAGCAGTTACTCAGGGTCCGACGAGCAGTACTTC.

CDR3 residues: CASTPKGRASYEQYF. Here the CDR3 DNA reads TGTGCCAGCACCCCGAAAGGGAGGGCCTCCTACGAGCAGTACTTC. V usage is TRBV6-5 and J usage is TRBJ2-7; 7 positions match TRBD2. Germline V gives CDR1 MNHEY, CDR2 SVGAGI. V was pared by 7 bases and J by 0 bases, with 9 bases of the junction left unmatched. The CDR3 covers 15 residues.

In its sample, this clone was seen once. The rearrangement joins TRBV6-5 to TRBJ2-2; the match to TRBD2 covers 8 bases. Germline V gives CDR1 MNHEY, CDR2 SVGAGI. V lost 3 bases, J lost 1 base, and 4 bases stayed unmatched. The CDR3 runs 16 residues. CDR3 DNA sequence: TGTGCCAGCAGTTATTCTAGCGGGCTGAACACCGGGGAGCTGTTTTTT. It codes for CASSYSSGLNTGELFF.

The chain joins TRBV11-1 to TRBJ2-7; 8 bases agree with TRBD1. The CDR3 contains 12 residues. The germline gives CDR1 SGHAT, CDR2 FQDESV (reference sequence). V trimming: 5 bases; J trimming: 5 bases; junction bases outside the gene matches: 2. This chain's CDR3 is CASSPDRDEQYF. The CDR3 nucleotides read TGTGCCAGCAGCCCGGACAGGGACGAGCAGTACTTC.

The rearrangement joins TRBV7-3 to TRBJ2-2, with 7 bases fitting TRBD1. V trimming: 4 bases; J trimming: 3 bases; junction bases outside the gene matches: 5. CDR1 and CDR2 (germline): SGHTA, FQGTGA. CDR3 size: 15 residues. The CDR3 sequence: CASSSAGGYTGELFF. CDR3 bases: TGTGCCAGCAGCTCAGCAGGGGGATACACCGGGGAGCTGTTTTTT.

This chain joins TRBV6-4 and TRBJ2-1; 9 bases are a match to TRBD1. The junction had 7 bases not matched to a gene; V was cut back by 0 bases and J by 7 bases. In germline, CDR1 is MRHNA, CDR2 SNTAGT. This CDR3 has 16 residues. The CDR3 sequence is CASSDSKQGAGNEQFF. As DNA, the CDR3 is TGTGCCAGCAGTGACTCGAAACAGGGGGCTGGTAATGAGCAGTTCTTC.

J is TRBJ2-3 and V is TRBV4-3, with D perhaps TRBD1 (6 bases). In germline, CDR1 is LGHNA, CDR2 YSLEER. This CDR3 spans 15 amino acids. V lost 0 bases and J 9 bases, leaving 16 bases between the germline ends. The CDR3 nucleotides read TGCGCCAGCAGCCAAGATTCTACAGGGTTATACACGCAGTATTTT. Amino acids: CASSQDSTGLYTQYF.

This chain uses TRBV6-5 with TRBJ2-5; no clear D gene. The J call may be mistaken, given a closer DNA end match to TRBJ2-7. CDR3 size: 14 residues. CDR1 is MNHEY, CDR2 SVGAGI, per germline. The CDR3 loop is CASSYSGRPYEQYF. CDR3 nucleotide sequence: TGTGCCAGCAGTTACTCGGGCCGGCCCTACGAGCAGTACTTC.